What follows are 26 T cell receptor beta chains derived from one specimen sequenced in a study of glioma-infiltrating T cells. Using RNA template, CDR3s of TCR alpha and beta were amplified with iRepertoire arm-PCR. TCRdb redid the calling of the multiplex PCR reads with MiXCR, one entry per CDR3 protein. In the table there are about 5,800 distinct CDR3 sequences, over 25% of which are singletons. The sequenced sample was glioma tissue, nonneoplastic brain tissue, or PBMCs (not recorded which). The receptors originated from a human donor with low-grade glioma or glioblastoma, undergoing nonglioma brain surgery, or in good health (not recorded which).

Judged by abundance, this clonotype is medium-sized. The CDR3 nucleotides are TGCAGTGCTACAGGGACTAGCGGGACCCCTGGGAATGAGCAGTTCTTC. Amino acids: CSATGTSGTPGNEQFF. V usage is TRBV20-1 and J usage is TRBJ2-1; TRBD2 aligns across 13 bases. CDR3 length equals 16 residues. CDR1 and CDR2 from the germline V gene are DFQATT and SNEGSKA (reference sequence). V was clipped by 4 bases and J by 7 bases; unmatched bases: 10.

This clonotype showed up many times. This chain joins TRBV3-1 and TRBJ1-3; D gene ambiguous. CDR3 length equals 13 residues. The V and J ends lost 1 base and 2 bases respectively, with 3 bases between them. Germline V gene sequence: CDR1 LGHDT, CDR2 YNNKEL (reference sequence). CDR3 loop: CASSQAPGNTIYF. CDR3 nucleotides: TGTGCCAGCAGCCAAGCTCCTGGAAACACCATATATTTT.

This clonotype is labeled as medium-sized. The rearrangement joins TRBV20-1 to TRBJ2-7; TRBD1 matches at 12 bases. The germline V gene has CDR1 DFQATT and CDR2 SNEGSKA (reference sequence). The CDR3 is 19 amino acids. V lost 1 base and J lost 2; bases outside the gene matches: 15. CDR3 protein: CSARARDRGRLAGTYEQYF. In DNA form, the CDR3 reads TGCAGTGCTAGAGCCCGGGACAGGGGGCGACTAGCGGGCACCTACGAGCAGTACTTC.

In its sample, this clonotype was seen many times. V is TRBV7-9 and J is TRBJ2-3, with 7 nucleotides matching TRBD2. The CDR3 length is 16 residues. The germline gives CDR1 SEHNR, CDR2 FQNEAQ (reference sequence). V lost 8 bases to trimming and J lost 2 bases; unmatched junction nucleotides: 13. In DNA form, the CDR3 reads TGTGCCAGCCCCCCGCAGGCTAGCGGATTCACAGATACGCAGTATTTT. Translating it yields CASPPQASGFTDTQYF. Full variable domain (missing parts from reference TRBV7-9 and TRBJ2-3): DTGVSQNPRHKITKRGQNVTFRCDPISEHNRLYWYRQTLGQGPEFLTYFQNEAQLEKSRLLSDRFSAERPKGSFSTLEIQRTEQGDSAMYLCASPPQASGFTDTQYFGPGTRLTVL.

About this clonotype itself: The CDR3 carries no conserved terminal phenylalanine or tryptophan, so it likely arises from a read error. The DNA is left out, because the CDR3 cannot be placed on it with certainty; the CDR3 is given as TCRdb lists it. J is TRBJ1-1 and V is TRBV7-2. CDR1 is SGHTA, CDR2 FQGNSA, per germline. The CDR3 contains 13 residues when both ends are counted. The CDR3 sequence is CSSSLAMRAEAGG.

This clonotype has just a few counts. Germline is not matched at one junction end, which may reflect a read error. This chain joins TRBV28 and TRBJ2-5; D gene uncertain. The CDR3 spans 13 residues. The germline CDR1 and CDR2 sequences are MDHEN and SYDVKM. Here the CDR3 reads CASSFRRIETQYF. As DNA, the CDR3 is TGTGCCAGCAGTTTCAGGCGGATAGAGACTCAGTACTTC. The full variable domain, its missing parts supplied by reference TRBV28 and TRBJ2-5, is DVKVTQSSRYLVKRTGEKVFLECVQDMDHENMFWYRQDPGLGLRLIYFSYDVKMKEKGDIPEGYSVSREKKERFSLILESASTNQTSMYLCASSFRRIETQYFGPGTRLLVL.

This clonotype was recorded only once. The final CDR3 position lacks the conserved phenylalanine or tryptophan, pointing to a likely read error. No DNA is shown, since the ends of the CDR3 on it are uncertain; the CDR3 is the one TCRdb lists. This sequence joins TRBV27 and TRBJ2-7; TRBD1, the table's D call, lacks a check against the DNA. Germline values: CDR1 MNHEY, CDR2 SMNVEV (reference sequence). The CDR3 extends over 13 residues, inclusive of both ends. CDR3 sequence reads: CASSPGTGNAQDS.

Concerning this clonotype: A read error may account for a junction end that differs from germline. CDR3 residues: CSSIFKLNTDEVF. DNA of the CDR3: TGTTCCAGCATTTTCAAATTGAACACTGACGAGGTCTTT. J is TRBJ1-1 and V is TRBV27; D is unclear. Germline loops: CDR1 MNHEY, CDR2 SMNVEV (reference sequence). CDR3 size: 13 residues.

By share of the sample, this clonotype is medium-sized. The chain links TRBV27 to TRBJ1-6, with TRBD1 matching 12 bases. This CDR3 has 18 amino acids. Per the germline V gene, CDR1 is MNHEY and CDR2 is SMNVEV (reference sequence). Losses at the gene ends were 3 bases for V and 10 bases for J; bases not matched to a gene: 13. The CDR3 loop reads CASSFGTGGAGRGSPLHF. In DNA, the CDR3 is TGTGCCAGCAGTTTTGGGACAGGGGGCGCCGGGCGAGGCTCACCCCTCCACTTT.

This clonotype occurred many times. The rearrangement joins TRBV9 to TRBJ2-6; no definite D call. There are 15 residues in the CDR3. With 0 bases removed from V and 2 bases from J, the gap between germline ends came to 6 bases. CDR1 SGDLS and CDR2 YYNGEE come from the germline V gene. The CDR3 region is CASSVEVAGANVLTF. The CDR3 DNA follows: TGTGCCAGCAGCGTAGAGGTAGCTGGGGCCAACGTCCTGACTTTC.

The V and J genes are TRBV25-1 and TRBJ2-7; maybe TRBD2 (6 bases). Trimming stripped 8 bases from V and 2 bases from J, with 13 bases between. The CDR3 consists of 13 residues. Per germline, CDR1 MGHDK and CDR2 SYGVNS. CDR3 DNA: TGTGCCAGCGCTTGGCCGGGAGCCTACGAGCAGTACTTC. This translates into CASAWPGAYEQYF.

This chain uses TRBV24-1 with TRBJ2-1, with D perhaps matching TRBD1 or TRBD2 (5 bases each). From germline, CDR1 is KGHDR and CDR2 SFDVKD. V was cut by 3 bases and J by 8 bases, with 22 bases left in between. The CDR3 runs 17 residues. Here the CDR3 reads CATSDLDTLGVGDEQFF. Here the CDR3 DNA reads TGTGCCACCAGTGATCTGGACACTTTGGGGGTGGGTGATGAGCAGTTCTTC.

By share of the sample, this clonotype is medium-sized. CDR3 bases: TGTGCCAGTGGGATCCGTACAGGAAATCAGCCCCAGCATTTT. This encodes CASGIRTGNQPQHF. J is TRBJ1-5 and V is TRBV27; D is perhaps TRBD1 (5 bases). Trimming removed 9 bases from V and 4 bases from J, with 16 bases in between. The CDR3 is 14 amino acids. Germline-derived CDR1 and CDR2 are MNHEY and SMNVEV (reference sequence).

The table lists this clonotype with many counts. The chain couples TRBV5-4 to TRBJ2-3, with 7 bases that match TRBD2. Losses at the gene ends were 0 bases for V and 3 bases for J; bases not matched to a gene: 4. Germline V lookup: CDR1 SGHNT, CDR2 YYREEE (reference sequence). The CDR3 consists of 15 residues. Here the CDR3 reads CASSLDSGLTDTQYF. The CDR3 bases are TGTGCCAGCAGCTTGGATAGCGGGCTAACAGATACGCAGTATTTT.

A word on this clonotype: In this CDR3 the conserved last residue, phenylalanine or tryptophan, is missing, so a read error is likely. It is unclear where the CDR3 begins or ends on the DNA, so no DNA is shown, and the CDR3 is as TCRdb lists it. This CDR3 is CASNPSGGLLFSSDKEQFG. The chain employs TRBV6-1 and TRBJ2-1; the tabulated D call, TRBD2, remains unverified against the DNA. The CDR3 is 19 amino acids in total, end residues counted. The germline CDR1 and CDR2 sequences are MNHNS and SASEGT.

At least ten counts were recorded for this clonotype. The genes are TRBV12-3 or TRBV12-4 and TRBJ2-2, with unresolved D. The CDR3 sequence is 13 residues long. The V and J ends lost 1 base and 7 bases respectively, with 7 bases between them. CDR3 sequence reads: CASSLGQNGELFF. Here the CDR3 DNA reads TGTGCCAGCAGTTTAGGCCAAAACGGGGAGCTGTTTTTT.

This clonotype showed up just once. Here the CDR3 omits its conserved ending phenylalanine or tryptophan, so a read error is the likely source. Because the CDR3's place on the DNA is in doubt, the DNA is left out and the CDR3 is given as listed by TCRdb. V gene TRBV6-2 or TRBV6-3 combines with J gene TRBJ2-5. The CDR3 is made up of 11 amino acids, end residues included. The V gene's germline CDR1 is MNHEY and CDR2 SVGEGT. The CDR3 sequence is CASSESKTKYV.

At least ten counts were recorded for this clonotype. The chain links TRBV7-3 to TRBJ2-7; 7 bases map to TRBD2. The V gene's germline CDR1 is SGHTA and CDR2 FQGTGA. CDR3 length: 17 residues. The V segment lost 3 bases and the J segment 3 bases; nucleotides outside the gene matches: 14. The DNA for the CDR3 is TGTGCCAGCAGCTTGCGCCGATTTGAGCTAGCGGACTACGAGCAGTACTTC. Its protein product is CASSLRRFELADYEQYF.

Sample share makes this clonotype medium-sized (0.01 to 0.1%). The chain is built from TRBV28 and TRBJ1-1, with TRBD1 as a possible D gene (5 bases). CDR1 is MDHEN, CDR2 SYDVKM, per germline. The CDR3 sequence is 16 residues long. The germline V and J ends were trimmed by 4 bases and 0 bases, with 15 bases remaining between them. The CDR3, as DNA: TGTGCCAGCAGTTCCTCGGCCAGGGCCATGAACACTGAAGCTTTCTTT. Translating gives CASSSSARAMNTEAFF.

Notes on this clonotype: Given the absence of the conserved phenylalanine or tryptophan at the CDR3 end, a read error is likely. The rearrangement joins TRBV7-2 to TRBJ1-1; no reliable D call. V was trimmed by 8 bases and J by 1 base, leaving 11 bases between them. This CDR3 is built from 13 residues. Looked up from germline, CDR1 is SGHTA and CDR2 is FQGNSA. The CDR3 spells CASRLRTNTEAFV. CDR3 in DNA: TGTGCCAGCCGACTACGGACGAACACTGAAGCTTTCGTT.

This clonotype has at least ten counts. The CDR3 DNA follows: TGTGCCAGTAGTATAGACCCGGGGTTGCAGTTCTTC. Its translation: CASSIDPGLQFF. The rearrangement joins TRBV19 to TRBJ2-1; the D gene is possibly TRBD2 (5 bases). Trimming took 0 bases from V and 12 from J, leaving 9 bases between them. The CDR3 consists of 12 residues. Germline assignment: CDR1 LNHDA and CDR2 SQIVND (reference sequence). The complete variable domain, with remaining parts taken from reference TRBV19 and TRBJ2-1, reads DGGITQSPKYLFRKEGQNVTLSCEQNLNHDAMYWYRQDPGQGLRLIYYSQIVNDFQKGDIAEGYSVSREKKESFPLTVTSAQKNPTAFYLCASSIDPGLQFFGPGTRLTVL.

By its share, this clonotype is medium-sized (0.01 to 0.1%). This chain uses TRBV6-1 with TRBJ2-7, with a tentative D call TRBD1 (5 bases). Germline V gene data show CDR1 as MNHNS and CDR2 as SASEGT. The CDR3 spans 14 residues. V dropped 6 bases and J dropped 4 bases, with 16 bases sitting between them. The CDR3 loop reads CASSPTRQIYEQYF. The CDR3 bases are TGTGCCAGCAGCCCAACCCGACAGATTTACGAGCAGTACTTC.

By sample share, this clonotype is medium-sized. The gene calls are TRBV6-4 and TRBJ1-1; 7 nucleotides agree with TRBD1. Unmatched junction bases numbered 4, after V lost 6 bases and J lost 0 bases. The CDR3 has 14 amino acids. From germline, CDR1 is MRHNA and CDR2 SNTAGT. The DNA for the CDR3 is TGTGCCAGCAGGCCGACAGGGATGAACACTGAAGCTTTCTTT. It specifies CASRPTGMNTEAFF.

Relative to its sample, this clonotype is medium-sized. V and J are TRBV6-6 and TRBJ1-5; D remains unclear. Trimming removed 0 bases at V and 1 base at J, with 7 bases between. In germline, CDR1 is MNHNY, CDR2 SVGAGI (reference sequence). The CDR3 is 15 residues long. The CDR3, as DNA: TGTGCCAGCAGTTACTCAGGGCCGAGCAATCAGCCCCAGCATTTT. As protein: CASSYSGPSNQPQHF.

The V and J genes are TRBV19 and TRBJ2-2; 9 positions match TRBD1. This CDR3 comprises 13 residues. The ends lost 9 bases at V and 4 bases at J; junction bases unmatched: 3. From germline, CDR1 is LNHDA and CDR2 SQIVND (reference sequence). The CDR3 reads CASSDRGTGELFF. In nucleotides, the CDR3 is TGTGCCAGCTCGGACAGGGGCACCGGGGAGCTGTTTTTT.

This clonotype was counted many times. V usage is TRBV12-3 or TRBV12-4 and J usage is TRBJ2-2; 9 bases align to TRBD2. The CDR3 sequence is 19 residues long. Trimming at V came to 0 bases and at J to 5 bases, leaving 13 bases not matched to a gene. The CDR3 reads CASSLAQGFSGSRTGELFF. DNA for the CDR3: TGTGCCAGCAGTTTAGCGCAGGGATTTAGCGGGAGTAGGACCGGGGAGCTGTTTTTT.